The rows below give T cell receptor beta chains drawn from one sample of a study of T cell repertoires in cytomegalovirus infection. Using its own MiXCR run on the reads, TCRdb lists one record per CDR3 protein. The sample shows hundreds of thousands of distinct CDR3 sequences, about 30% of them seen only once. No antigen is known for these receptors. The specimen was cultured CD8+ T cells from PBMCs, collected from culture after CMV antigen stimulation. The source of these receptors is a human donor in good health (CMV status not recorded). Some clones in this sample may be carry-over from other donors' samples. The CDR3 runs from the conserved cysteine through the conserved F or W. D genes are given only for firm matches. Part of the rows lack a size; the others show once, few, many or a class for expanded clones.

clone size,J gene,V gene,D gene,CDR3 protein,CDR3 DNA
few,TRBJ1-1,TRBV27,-,CASSFPGHHTEAFF,TGTGCCAGCAGTTTCCCGGGACACCACACTGAAGCTTTCTTT
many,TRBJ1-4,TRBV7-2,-,CASSLGTVNEKLFF,TGTGCCAGCAGCTTAGGGACGGTTAATGAAAAACTGTTTTTT
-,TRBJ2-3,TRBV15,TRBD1,CATSRVGTGEGATQYF,TGTGCCACCAGCAGAGTTGGGACAGGGGAGGGAGCTACGCAGTATTTT
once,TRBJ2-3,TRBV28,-,CASIEQLGDTQYF,TGTGCCAGCATCGAACAGCTGGGAGATACGCAGTATTTT
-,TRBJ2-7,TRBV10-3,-,CAISEVRDIYEQYF,TGTGCCATCAGTGAGGTTAGGGACATCTACGAGCAGTACTTC
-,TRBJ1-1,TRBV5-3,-,CASSLAEGIPEAFF,TGTGCCAGCAGCTTGGCCGAGGGGATTCCTGAAGCTTTCTTT
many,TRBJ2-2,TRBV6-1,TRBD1,CASSDPGTGYTGELFF,TGTGCCAGCAGTGACCCCGGGACAGGCTACACCGGGGAGCTGTTTTTT
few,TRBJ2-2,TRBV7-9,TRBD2,CAFPSGNTGELFF,TGTGCCTTCCCTAGCGGGAACACCGGGGAGCTGTTTTTT
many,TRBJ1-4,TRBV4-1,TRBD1,CASSQDARTGGEKLFF,TGCGCCAGCAGCCAAGATGCGAGGACAGGGGGCGAAAAACTGTTTTTT
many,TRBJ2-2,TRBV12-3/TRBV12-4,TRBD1,CATPGQRNTGELFF,TGTGCCACCCCGGGACAGAGGAACACCGGGGAGCTGTTTTTT
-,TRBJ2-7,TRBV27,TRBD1,CASSVGQGGPEQYF,TGTGCCAGCAGCGTGGGACAGGGAGGCCCCGAGCAGTACTTC
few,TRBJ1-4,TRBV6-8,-,CASSYAGREKLFF,TGTGCCAGCAGTTACGCCGGGCGGGAAAAACTGTTTTTT
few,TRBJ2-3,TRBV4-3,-,CASSPDGDNTQYF,TGCGCCAGCAGTCCGGACGGGGACAATACGCAGTATTTT
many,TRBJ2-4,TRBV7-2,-,CASSLRYEGVAKNIQYF,TGTGCCAGCAGCTTACGGTACGAAGGGGTGGCCAAAAACATTCAGTACTTC
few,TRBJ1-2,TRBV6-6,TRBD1,CASSGETGRYTF,TGTGCCAGCAGCGGAGAGACAGGGCGCTACACCTTC
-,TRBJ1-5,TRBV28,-,CASSPASQGQPQHF,TGTGCCAGCAGTCCGGCCAGCCAGGGTCAGCCCCAGCATTTT
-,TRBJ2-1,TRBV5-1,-,CASSLSAVKVPYNEQFF,TGCGCCAGCAGCTTATCGGCCGTCAAAGTTCCGTACAATGAGCAGTTCTTC
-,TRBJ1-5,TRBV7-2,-,CASSLEAREKNQPQHF,TGTGCCAGCAGCTTAGAAGCCAGGGAGAAAAATCAGCCCCAGCATTTT
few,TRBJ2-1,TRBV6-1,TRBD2,CASSEWAGGPSNEQFF,TGTGCCAGCAGTGAATGGGCGGGGGGGCCCTCCAATGAGCAGTTCTTC
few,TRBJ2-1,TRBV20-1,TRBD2,CSARDPTSGGPSSYNEQFF,TGCAGTGCTAGAGATCCTACTAGCGGGGGGCCGAGCTCCTACAATGAGCAGTTCTTC
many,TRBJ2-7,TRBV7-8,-,CASSANWGHKQYF,TGTGCCAGCAGCGCGAACTGGGGACACAAGCAGTACTTC
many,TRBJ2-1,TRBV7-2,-,CASSVDIQFGEQFF,TGTGCCAGCAGCGTAGACATCCAATTCGGGGAGCAGTTCTTC
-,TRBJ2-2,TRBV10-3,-,CAISELPTVNTGELFF,TGTGCCATCAGTGAGCTCCCGACGGTGAACACCGGGGAGCTGTTTTTT
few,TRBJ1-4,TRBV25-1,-,CASSEYYPLTNEKLFF,TGTGCCAGCAGTGAATATTACCCTTTAACTAATGAAAAACTGTTTTTT
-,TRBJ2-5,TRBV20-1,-,CSGYRPGNQETQYF,TGCAGTGGCTATCGTCCGGGGAACCAAGAGACCCAGTACTTC